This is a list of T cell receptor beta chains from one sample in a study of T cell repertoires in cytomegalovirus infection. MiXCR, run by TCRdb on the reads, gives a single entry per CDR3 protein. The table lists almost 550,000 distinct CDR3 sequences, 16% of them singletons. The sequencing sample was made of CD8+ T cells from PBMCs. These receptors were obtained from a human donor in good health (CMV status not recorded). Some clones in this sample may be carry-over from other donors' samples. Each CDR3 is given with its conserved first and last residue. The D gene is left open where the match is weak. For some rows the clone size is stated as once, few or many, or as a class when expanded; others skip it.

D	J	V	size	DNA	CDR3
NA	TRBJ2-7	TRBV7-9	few	TGTGCCAGCAGCTTAGCGGGGGGACGGAGTCACGAGCAGTACTTC	CASSLAGGRSHEQYF
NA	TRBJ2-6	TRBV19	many	TGTGCCAGTCGTAGTATTGTATGGGACACATACCGCTCTGGGGCCAACGTCCTGACTTTC	CASRSIVWDTYRSGANVLTF
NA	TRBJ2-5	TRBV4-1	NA	TGCGCCAGCAGCCCTCGAGACTTAAAGGGGGAGACCCAGTACTTC	CASSPRDLKGETQYF
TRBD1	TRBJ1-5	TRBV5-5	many	TGTGCCAGCAGCGGGACAGGGAGCCCCCGAATCAATCAGCCCCAGCATTTT	CASSGTGSPRINQPQHF
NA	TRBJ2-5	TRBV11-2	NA	TGTGCCAGCAGCTTAGTGCGTAGGGGAGAGACAGAGACCCAGTACTTC	CASSLVRRGETETQYF
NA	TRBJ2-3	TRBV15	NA	TGTGCCACCAGCAGAGATAGGGGGGACCCCATTAGCCCAGATACGCAGTATTTT	CATSRDRGDPISPDTQYF
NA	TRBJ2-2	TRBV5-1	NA	TGCGCCAGCAGCTTGGCCACACTAACCGGGGAGCTGTTTTTT	CASSLATLTGELFF
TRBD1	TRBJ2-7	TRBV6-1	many	TGTGCCAGCACAGAGCGGGACAGGGCTTACGAGCAGTACTTC	CASTERDRAYEQYF
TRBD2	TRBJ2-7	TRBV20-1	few	TGCAGTGCTAGACTAACTAGCGGGAGGATTTACGAGCAGTACTTC	CSARLTSGRIYEQYF
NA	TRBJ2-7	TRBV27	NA	TGTGCCAGCAGGAGGGACAACTCCTACGAGCAGTACTTC	CASRRDNSYEQYF
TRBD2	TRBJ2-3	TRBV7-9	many	TGTGCCAGCAGCTCACGGACTAGCGGGAGTGATAATACGCAGTATTTT	CASSSRTSGSDNTQYF
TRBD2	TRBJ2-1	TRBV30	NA	TGTGCCTGGGTGAGGGAGGGCTCCTACAATGAGCAGTTCTTC	CAWVREGSYNEQFF
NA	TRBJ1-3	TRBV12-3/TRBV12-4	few	TGTGCCAGCAGCCCCTGGTTGGTAGGGAACACCATATATTTT	CASSPWLVGNTIYF
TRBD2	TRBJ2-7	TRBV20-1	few	TGCAGTGCCCTTTGGCGGGAGTTATCCTACGAGCAGTACTTC	CSALWRELSYEQYF
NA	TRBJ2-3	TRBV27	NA	TGTGCCAGCAGTTCCCGATCACAGGGACATACGCAGTATTTT	CASSSRSQGHTQYF
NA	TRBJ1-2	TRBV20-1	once	TGCAGTGCCCTTGTCAGGTGGCGGGGAGGATCTTCTGGCTACACCTTC	CSALVRWRGGSSGYTF
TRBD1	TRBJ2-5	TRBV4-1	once	TGTGCCAGCAGCCAACGTACAGGGGGTTTTCAGCAAGAGACCCAGTACTTC	CASSQRTGGFQQETQYF